Here is one T cell receptor (beta chain) with its context. Only in-frame clones appear in the TCRdb table, and some are missing; sequencing was by immunoSEQ multiplex PCR. The table lists 120,000 to 150,000 clones, around nine tenths of them singletons. The data were taken from a study of control samples from healthy donors and cancer patients. The V segment lost 5 bases and the J segment 2 bases; nucleotides outside the gene matches: 7. This CDR3 spans 15 amino acids. CDR1 is LNHDA and CDR2 is SQIVND in the germline V gene (reference sequence). Sequencing used blood. The receptor was derived from a woman younger than 45 in good health. The chain uses TRBV19 and TRBJ2-5; 8 bases fit TRBD1. CDR3 region: CASSVGQGRQETQYF. In DNA form, the CDR3 reads TGTGCCAGTAGTGTAGGACAGGGCAGGCAAGAGACCCAGTACTTC. The variable domain in full, completed from reference TRBV19 and TRBJ2-5, reads DGGITQSPKYLFRKEGQNVTLSCEQNLNHDAMYWYRQDPGQGLRLIYYSQIVNDFQKGDIAEGYSVSREKKESFPLTVTSAQKNPTAFYLCASSVGQGRQETQYFGPGTRLLVL.